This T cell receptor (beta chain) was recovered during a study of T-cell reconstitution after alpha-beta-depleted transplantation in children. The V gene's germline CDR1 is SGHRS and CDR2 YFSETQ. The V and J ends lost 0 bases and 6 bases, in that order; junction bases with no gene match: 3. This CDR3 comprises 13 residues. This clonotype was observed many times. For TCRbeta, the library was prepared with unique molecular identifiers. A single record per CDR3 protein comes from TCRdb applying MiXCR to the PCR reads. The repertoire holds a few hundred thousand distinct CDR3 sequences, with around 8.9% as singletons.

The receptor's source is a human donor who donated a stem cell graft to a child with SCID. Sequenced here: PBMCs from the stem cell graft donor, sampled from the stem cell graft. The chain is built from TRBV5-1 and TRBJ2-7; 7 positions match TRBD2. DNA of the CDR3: TGCGCCAGCAGCTTGGCCTGGGAGGGCGAGCAGTACTTC. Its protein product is CASSLAWEGEQYF.